The T cell receptor (beta chain) under discussion was sequenced for a study of cytomegalovirus exposure and HLA in healthy donors. Study-level results: The classifier, whose performance was assessed in both the original and validation cohorts, reportedly diagnosed cytomegalovirus status with high specificity and sensitivity.

Amplification used 60 Vbeta primers and 13 Jbeta primers. Only in-frame clones appear in the TCRdb table, and some are missing; sequencing was by immunoSEQ multiplex PCR. The table records more than 110,000 clones, around 85% of them present only once. V was clipped by 2 bases and J by 0 bases, with 8 bases between them. The CDR3 spans 14 residues. Germline V CDR1 and CDR2: SEHNR, FQNEAQ (reference sequence). In its sample, this clone was seen a few times. What it binds is unknown. Material: PBMCs. This receptor was identified in a female donor in good health and CMV-seronegative. The chain employs TRBV7-9 and TRBJ2-7; D gene ambiguous. CDR3 DNA: TGTGCCAGCAGCTTAAATCCCAACTCCTACGAGCAGTACTTC. This sequence encodes CASSLNPNSYEQYF.